What follows are 31 T cell receptor beta chains derived from one specimen sequenced in a study of blood T cell repertoires in COVID-19. Sequencing was performed with immunoSEQ multiplex PCR; in TCRdb, only in-frame clones are kept and a portion is missing. The sample comprises under 350,000 clones, about 89% of which are singletons, and roughly 5% rests with the top ten. Sequenced sample: peripheral blood. The receptors stem from a man aged 35 to 55 with acute or convalescent COVID-19.

V gene TRBV12-3 or TRBV12-4 combines with J gene TRBJ2-7; D unclear. This CDR3 has 13 residues. Trimming shortened V by 0 bases and J by 0 bases, and 3 bases separated the two germline ends. The CDR3 DNA reads TGTGCCAGCAGTTTAGCCGTCTCCTACGAGCAGTACTTC. Encoded protein: CASSLAVSYEQYF.

The sample holds one count of this clone. J is TRBJ1-6 and V is TRBV6-5, with a tentative D call TRBD1 (5 bases). The CDR3 is made up of 15 amino acids. Trimming pared 7 bases from V and 0 bases from J, leaving 10 bases between. Germline assignment: CDR1 MNHEY and CDR2 SVGAGI. In DNA, the CDR3 is TGTGCCAGCATCCTACAGGTCTCCTATAATTCACCCCTCCACTTT. This translates into CASILQVSYNSPLHF.

This clone was observed a handful of times. The gene calls are TRBV20-1 and TRBJ1-1, with D maybe TRBD1 (6 bases). The CDR3 is made up of 15 amino acids. V was cut by 3 bases and J by 5 bases, with 19 bases left in between. Germline CDR1 and CDR2: DFQATT and SNEGSKA (reference sequence). CDR3 nucleotides: TGCAGTGCTAGTCTGGACAGATTACTTGGGACTGAAGCTTTCTTT. Translated: CSASLDRLLGTEAFF.

The V gene is TRBV5-1, the J gene TRBJ1-1; TRBD1 is a possible D gene (6 bases). Looked up from germline, CDR1 is SGHRS and CDR2 is YFSETQ. CDR3 length: 13 amino acids. V lost 4 bases and J 5 bases, leaving 12 bases between the germline ends. This CDR3 is CASSRQAETEAFF. As DNA, the CDR3 is TGCGCCAGCAGCCGACAGGCGGAAACTGAAGCTTTCTTT.

The V call is TRBV6-5, the J call TRBJ2-1; D not certain. Trimming shortened V by 0 bases and J by 10 bases, and 7 bases separated the two germline ends. The CDR3 contains 12 residues. Per the germline V gene, CDR1 is MNHEY and CDR2 is SVGAGI. The CDR3 DNA is TGTGCCAGCAGTTACTCGACCAGGGAGCAGTTCTTC. It translates to CASSYSTREQFF.

This clone was seen just once. The chain employs TRBV3-1 (or the pseudogene TRBV3-2) and TRBJ1-1, with D unresolved. The CDR3 sequence is 14 residues long. Germline CDR1 and CDR2: LGHDT and YNNKEL (reference sequence). Trimming stripped 4 bases from V and 8 bases from J, with 17 bases between. CDR3 sequence reads: CASSRSPGLIEAFF. CDR3 coding DNA: TGTGCCAGCAGCCGCTCTCCGGGTCTGATAGAAGCTTTCTTT.

This clone was seen more than once but under ten times. The chain couples TRBV2 to TRBJ1-3; tentatively, D is TRBD1 (5 bases). The CDR3 contains 14 residues. CDR1 and CDR2 from the germline V gene are SNHLY and FYNNEI. V was pared by 6 bases and J by 0 bases, with 9 bases between. The DNA of the CDR3 is TGTGCCAGCAGGCTGACAGACTCTGGAAACACCATATATTTT. This sequence encodes CASRLTDSGNTIYF. The variable domain in full, completed from reference TRBV2 and TRBJ1-3, reads EPEVTQTPSHQVTQMGQEVILRCVPISNHLYFYWYRQILGQKVEFLVSFYNNEISEKSEIFDDQFSVERPDGSNFTLKIRSTKLEDSAMYFCASRLTDSGNTIYFGEGSWLTVV.

This clone was detected a few times. The chain links TRBV3-1 (or the pseudogene TRBV3-2) to TRBJ2-7, with D possibly matching TRBD1 (5 bases). The CDR3 loop spans 14 amino acids. Germline V CDR1 and CDR2: LGHDT, YNNKEL (reference sequence). V lost 4 bases and J lost 7, with 17 bases in between. Written as DNA, the CDR3 is TGTGCCAGCAGCCGTTTTTCAGGGTCTCGAGAGCAGTACTTC. Its translation: CASSRFSGSREQYF.

This chain uses TRBV3-1 (or the pseudogene TRBV3-2) with TRBJ2-3, with a weak D call TRBD1 (5 bases). This CDR3 region has 18 residues. Trimming cost V 0 bases and J 5 bases, with 21 bases left between them. Germline V gene sequence: CDR1 LGHDT, CDR2 YNNKEL (reference sequence). The CDR3 reads CASSQDGATPIVGDTQYF. Written as DNA, the CDR3 is TGTGCCAGCAGCCAAGATGGGGCAACTCCGATTGTGGGAGATACGCAGTATTTT.

The CDR3 DNA sequence: TGTGCCAGCAGCTTACTCCTCCTAGAGCAGTTCTTC. Protein product: CASSLLLLEQFF. The chain has TRBV7-2 and TRBJ2-1; no definite D call. With 2 bases removed from V and 10 bases from J, the gap between germline ends came to 9 bases. Germline CDR1 SGHTA, CDR2 FQGNSA. There are 12 residues in the CDR3.

This rearrangement joins TRBV5-1 to TRBJ1-1; D is perhaps TRBD1 (5 bases). Between the trimmed V and J ends, which lost 5 bases and 0 bases, there was a span of 11 bases. The CDR3 is 14 residues long. Germline V gene data show CDR1 as SGHRS and CDR2 as YFSETQ. In nucleotides, the CDR3 is TGCGCCAGCAGGCGGACATCTTTGAACACTGAAGCTTTCTTT. This translates into CASRRTSLNTEAFF.

Only one count was recorded for this clone. CDR3: CASSLPGTAAYEQYF. CDR3 nucleotides: TGCGCCAGCAGCTTGCCGGGGACAGCCGCCTACGAGCAGTACTTC. The chain recombines TRBV5-1 with TRBJ2-7; 7 bases match TRBD1. This CDR3 is 15 amino acids long. Germline trimming cut 1 base from V and 2 bases from J; bases unmatched to any gene: 6. Looked up from germline, CDR1 is SGHRS and CDR2 is YFSETQ.

This chain links TRBV24-1 with TRBJ2-1, with 8 positions matching TRBD2. CDR1 and CDR2 (germline): KGHDR, SFDVKD. CDR3 length equals 15 residues. The trim removed 2 bases at V and 9 bases at J, leaving 8 bases unmatched. The CDR3 reads CATSDWGTRRGEQFF. The DNA of the CDR3 is TGTGCCACCAGTGATTGGGGGACTAGACGCGGTGAGCAGTTCTTC.

This clone was picked up one time. This chain uses TRBV5-1 with TRBJ1-3; D remains ambiguous. Germline V gene data show CDR1 as SGHRS and CDR2 as YFSETQ. CDR3 size: 14 residues. Trimming cost V 4 bases and J 1 base, with 9 bases left between them. The CDR3 loop reads CASSPTLSGNTIYF. DNA for the CDR3: TGCGCCAGCAGCCCCACATTGTCTGGAAACACCATATATTTT.

This chain connects TRBV5-1 to TRBJ1-1; D perhaps matches TRBD1 (5 bases). The germline gives CDR1 SGHRS, CDR2 YFSETQ. The CDR3 runs 13 residues. Trimming took 0 bases from V and 11 from J, leaving 14 bases between them. The CDR3 DNA is TGCGCCAGCAGCTTGGTTGGGGGGAGGTCTGCTTTCTTT. Amino acid sequence: CASSLVGGRSAFF.

The rearrangement joins TRBV2 to TRBJ2-1; D is undetermined. Trimming stripped 6 bases from V and 4 bases from J, with 10 bases between. This CDR3 contains 13 residues. Germline V lookup: CDR1 SNHLY, CDR2 FYNNEI. CDR3 DNA: TGTGCCAGCAGAGTCACAGCATACAATGAGCAGTTCTTC. Translation: CASRVTAYNEQFF.

This clone appeared a single time. The sample has other DNA sequences that encode this CDR3 too. This chain connects TRBV2 to TRBJ2-7; no clear D gene. The V gene lost 2 bases and the J gene lost 4 bases, with 3 bases spanning the gap. Germline V lookup: CDR1 SNHLY, CDR2 FYNNEI. The CDR3 extends over 11 amino acids. DNA for the CDR3: TGTGCCAGCAGTGAATATTACGAGCAGTACTTC. Translated: CASSEYYEQYF.

In this sample, this clone turned up once. This chain joins TRBV9 and TRBJ2-7, with 8 bases that match TRBD2. V lost 2 bases to trimming and J lost 3 bases; unmatched junction nucleotides: 7. This CDR3 comprises 15 residues. The germline CDR1 and CDR2 sequences are SGDLS and YYNGEE. The CDR3 nucleotides are TGTGCCAGCAGCGTCGACCCGGGGGGGCTCTACGAGCAGTACTTC. Translated: CASSVDPGGLYEQYF.

The chain recombines TRBV7-9 with TRBJ1-4; TRBD1 is a possible D gene (5 bases). Germline CDR1 is SEHNR and CDR2 is FQNEAQ (reference sequence). The CDR3 length is 14 residues. With 5 bases removed from V and 4 bases from J, the gap between germline ends came to 11 bases. In nucleotides, the CDR3 is TGTGCCAGCAGCCGGGGACTGAATAATGAAAAACTGTTTTTT. The encoded protein is CASSRGLNNEKLFF. The complete variable domain, with remaining parts taken from reference TRBV7-9 and TRBJ1-4, reads DTGVSQNPRHKITKRGQNVTFRCDPISEHNRLYWYRQTLGQGPEFLTYFQNEAQLEKSRLLSDRFSAERPKGSFSTLEIQRTEQGDSAMYLCASSRGLNNEKLFFGSGTQLSVL.

This sequence joins TRBV25-1 and TRBJ1-1; D not certain. The CDR3 is 13 amino acids. V lost 5 bases and J lost 11, with 18 bases in between. Looked up from germline, CDR1 is MGHDK and CDR2 is SYGVNS. In DNA, the CDR3 is TGTGCCAGCAGTCCCCCTAGCCGCCGCGTTGCTTTCTTT. It yields the protein CASSPPSRRVAFF.

This chain connects TRBV6-5 to TRBJ2-1; 7 bases are a match to TRBD1. V trimming: 5 bases; J trimming: 7 bases; junction bases outside the gene matches: 5. The germline CDR1 and CDR2 sequences are MNHEY and SVGAGI. The CDR3 length is 13 residues. The CDR3 nucleotides are TGTGCCAGCAGTCGAAACAGGGGTAATGAGCAGTTCTTC. Translating it yields CASSRNRGNEQFF.

This chain connects TRBV29-1 to TRBJ1-1; TRBD1 matches at 7 bases. Germline CDR1 reads SQVTM; CDR2 reads ANQGSEA. The CDR3 runs to 13 residues. V trimming: 4 bases; J trimming: 3 bases; junction bases outside the gene matches: 5. The CDR3 region has the DNA TGCAGCGTTGTGGGACAGTTCGACACTGAAGCTTTCTTT. It translates to CSVVGQFDTEAFF.

This chain joins TRBV9 and TRBJ1-3, with D unclear. Germline V gene sequence: CDR1 SGDLS, CDR2 YYNGEE. The CDR3 has 13 residues. Trimming removed 3 bases at V and 0 bases at J, with 4 bases between. CDR3 residues: CASSGNSGNTIYF. The CDR3 DNA is TGTGCCAGCAGCGGTAACTCTGGAAACACCATATATTTT. The full variable domain, in which reference TRBV9 and TRBJ1-3 provide the parts outside the CDR3, is DSGVTQTPKHLITATGQRVTLRCSPRSGDLSVYWYQQSLDQGLQFLIQYYNGEERAKGNILERFSAQQFPDLHSELNLSSLELGDSALYFCASSGNSGNTIYFGEGSWLTVV.

The chain recombines TRBV2 with TRBJ1-1, with D tentatively TRBD1 (5 bases). The CDR3 runs 14 residues. Trimming stripped 5 bases from V and 0 bases from J, with 10 bases between. In germline, CDR1 is SNHLY, CDR2 FYNNEI. The CDR3 protein is CASSRFRVNTEAFF. In DNA form, the CDR3 reads TGTGCCAGCAGTCGCTTCAGGGTGAACACTGAAGCTTTCTTT.

The rearrangement links TRBV6-5 to TRBJ1-3; 8 bases fit TRBD1. This CDR3 is 14 amino acids long. Germline-derived CDR1 and CDR2 are MNHEY and SVGAGI. V was pared by 5 bases and J by 3 bases, with 3 bases of the junction left unmatched. CDR3 sequence reads: CASSRTGLGNTIYF. The CDR3 DNA follows: TGTGCCAGCAGTCGGACAGGGCTTGGAAACACCATATATTTT.

DNA of the CDR3: TGTGCCAGCAGTGAATTTGGCAGGAGCACAGATACGCAGTATTTT. Amino acid sequence: CASSEFGRSTDTQYF. The rearrangement links TRBV6-1 to TRBJ2-3; D is undetermined. The CDR3 consists of 15 residues. Between the trimmed V and J ends, which lost 2 bases and 0 bases, there was a span of 9 bases. Germline-derived CDR1 and CDR2 are MNHNS and SASEGT.

The chain carries TRBV19 and TRBJ2-3; 8 nucleotides match TRBD1. The germline gives CDR1 LNHDA, CDR2 SQIVND (reference sequence). This CDR3 contains 14 residues. Trimming took 8 bases from V and 0 from J; bases not matched to a gene: 4. The CDR3 here is CASSGGRSTDTQYF. The DNA for the CDR3 is TGTGCCAGTTCAGGGGGCAGGAGCACAGATACGCAGTATTTT.

DNA of the CDR3: TGTGCCAGCAGCTTAGCGGCCCCAGGGATGTACGAGCAGTACTTC. It translates to CASSLAAPGMYEQYF. The V gene is TRBV7-2, the J gene TRBJ2-7, with D perhaps matching TRBD1 (5 bases). V was trimmed by 0 bases and J by 4 bases, leaving 13 bases between them. Germline V gene sequence: CDR1 SGHTA, CDR2 FQGNSA. The CDR3 contains 15 residues.

The chain joins TRBV29-1 to TRBJ2-7; possible D gene TRBD2, 5 bases. V was pared by 4 bases and J by 9 bases, with 19 bases between. The CDR3 extends over 13 amino acids. The germline V gene encodes CDR1 SQVTM and CDR2 ANQGSEA. The CDR3 DNA is TGCAGCGTTGGCCCCAGCGGCCTGCAGTCGCAGTACTTC. Amino acids: CSVGPSGLQSQYF.

This clone was recorded only once. The chain couples TRBV20-1 to TRBJ2-7; no clear D gene. Looked up from germline, CDR1 is DFQATT and CDR2 is SNEGSKA (reference sequence). Trimming shortened V by 2 bases and J by 3 bases, and 5 bases separated the two germline ends. The CDR3 covers 11 residues. The CDR3 loop is CSARLGYEQYF. Here the CDR3 DNA reads TGCAGTGCTAGACTAGGCTACGAGCAGTACTTC.

J is TRBJ1-4 and V is TRBV3-1 (or the pseudogene TRBV3-2), with D possibly TRBD1 on 6 matching bases. The CDR3 runs to 14 residues. In germline, CDR1 is LGHDT, CDR2 YNNKEL (reference sequence). V lost 4 bases and J 4 bases, leaving 10 bases between the germline ends. The CDR3 spells CASSLEQGNEKLFF. CDR3 sequence (DNA): TGTGCCAGCAGCCTAGAACAGGGTAATGAAAAACTGTTTTTT.